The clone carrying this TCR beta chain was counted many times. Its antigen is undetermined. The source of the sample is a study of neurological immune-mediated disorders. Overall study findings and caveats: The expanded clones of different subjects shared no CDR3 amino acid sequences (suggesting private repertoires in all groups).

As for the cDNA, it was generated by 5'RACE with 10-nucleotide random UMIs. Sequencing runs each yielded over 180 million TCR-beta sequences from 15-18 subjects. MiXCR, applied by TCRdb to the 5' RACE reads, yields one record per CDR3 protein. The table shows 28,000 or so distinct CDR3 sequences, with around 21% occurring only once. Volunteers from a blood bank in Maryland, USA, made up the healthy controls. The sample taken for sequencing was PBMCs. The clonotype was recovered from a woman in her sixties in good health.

The CDR3 loop reads CASSLLSGRAGDTQYF. The CDR3 DNA reads TGTGCCAGCAGCCTCCTTAGCGGGAGGGCCGGAGATACGCAGTATTTT. The chain uses TRBV5-6 and TRBJ2-3; 11 nucleotides agree with TRBD2. Germline values: CDR1 SGHDT, CDR2 YYEEEE. The CDR3 spans 16 residues. The V and J ends lost 4 bases and 5 bases, in that order; junction bases with no gene match: 9.